Listed here are 11 T cell receptor beta chains from one sample, sequenced in a study of CD8 T cells in ankylosing spondylitis. TCRdb ran MiXCR on the 5' RACE reads and lists one entry per CDR3 protein. The repertoire includes about 220,000 distinct CDR3 sequences, about 10% of them detected once, and 21% sits in the top ten. The sequenced sample consisted of blood, either unsorted or a sorted T cell fraction (not recorded which). The receptor source for this set is a male donor with ankylosing spondylitis or in good health (not recorded which).

This clonotype was observed at least ten times. V usage is TRBV29-1 and J usage is TRBJ2-2; TRBD1 matches at 10 bases. V was clipped by 3 bases and J by 4 bases; unmatched bases: 8. Germline V lookup: CDR1 SQVTM, CDR2 ANQGSEA. The CDR3 consists of 16 residues. CDR3 loop: CSVDETGTGVTGELFF. DNA of the CDR3: TGCAGCGTTGATGAAACCGGGACAGGGGTCACCGGGGAGCTGTTTTTT.

This clonotype was observed at least ten times. The DNA for the CDR3 is TGTGCCACCAGCAGAGAATGGGGACAGCTTAGCAATCAGCCCCAGCATTTT. It translates to CATSREWGQLSNQPQHF. The rearrangement uses TRBV15 and TRBJ1-5, with 7 bases matching TRBD1. The ends lost 0 bases at V and 0 bases at J; junction bases unmatched: 5. This CDR3 is built from 17 residues. Germline V lookup: CDR1 LNHNV, CDR2 YYDKDF (reference sequence). The variable domain in full, with the rest retrieved from reference TRBV15 and TRBJ1-5, is DAMVIQNPRYQVTQFGKPVTLSCSQTLNHNVMYWYQQKSSQAPKLLFHYYDKDFNNEADTPDNFQSRRPNTSFCFLDIRSPGLGDTAMYLCATSREWGQLSNQPQHFGDGTRLSIL.

This clonotype was picked up many times. The chain couples TRBV10-3 to TRBJ2-3; TRBD1 matches 9 bases. Germline V lookup: CDR1 ENHRY, CDR2 SYGVKD. This CDR3 spans 16 amino acids. Trimming removed 2 bases from V and 6 bases from J; junction bases left unmatched: 9. The CDR3 sequence: CAISETWTGVLDTQYF. The DNA of the CDR3 is TGTGCCATCAGTGAGACGTGGACAGGGGTGTTGGATACGCAGTATTTT.

This clonotype was seen repeatedly, ten times or more. The genes are TRBV12-3 or TRBV12-4 and TRBJ1-1, with 10 bases that match TRBD1. CDR3 length equals 16 residues. The V and J ends lost 7 bases and 5 bases, in that order; junction bases with no gene match: 13. As DNA, the CDR3 is TGTGCCAGCACCTCACCGGTCGGGACAGGGGTTACTGAAGCTTTCTTT. Protein product: CASTSPVGTGVTEAFF.

Many counts were recorded for this clonotype. This chain links TRBV12-3 or TRBV12-4 with TRBJ2-5; TRBD2 is a possible D gene (6 bases). V shed 2 bases and J shed 4 bases, with 14 bases lying between them. The CDR3 extends over 15 amino acids. The CDR3 DNA sequence: TGTGCCAGCAGTTTAAGGCGTGGCGGGGCAGAGACCCAGTACTTC. As protein: CASSLRRGGAETQYF.

This clonotype was seen at least ten times. The V gene is TRBV5-1, the J gene TRBJ1-1, with D hard to call. The CDR3 runs to 13 residues. Trimming took 0 bases from V and 11 from J, leaving 14 bases between them. Per the germline V gene, CDR1 is SGHRS and CDR2 is YFSETQ. This CDR3 is CASSLGQASQAFF. The CDR3 nucleotides read TGCGCCAGCAGCTTGGGGCAGGCCTCCCAGGCTTTCTTT.

The chain links TRBV29-1 to TRBJ2-5; D unresolved. This CDR3 region has 13 residues. Trimming shortened V by 4 bases and J by 5 bases, and 14 bases separated the two germline ends. The V gene's germline CDR1 is SQVTM and CDR2 ANQGSEA. This CDR3 is CSVGVAFRETQYF. CDR3 nucleotide sequence: TGCAGCGTTGGCGTGGCGTTCCGCGAGACCCAGTACTTC.

This clonotype showed up many times. The chain uses TRBV5-6 and TRBJ2-7, with 7 positions matching TRBD1. CDR3 length equals 17 residues. The trim removed 0 bases at V and 1 base at J, leaving 10 bases unmatched. Germline CDR1 and CDR2: SGHDT and YYEEEE. The DNA of the CDR3 is TGTGCCAGCAGCTTGGCCGTGGCCGGGACAGTTTCCTACGAGCAGTACTTC. Its protein product is CASSLAVAGTVSYEQYF.

This clonotype has at least ten counts. The rearrangement joins TRBV29-1 to TRBJ2-1; D is perhaps TRBD2 (7 bases). Trimming cost V 4 bases and J 5 bases, with 18 bases left between them. Per germline, CDR1 SQVTM and CDR2 ANQGSEA. CDR3 length: 15 amino acids. The CDR3 reads CSVGGGDNRNNEQFF. The CDR3 coding sequence is TGCAGCGTTGGGGGGGGGGACAATAGGAACAATGAGCAGTTCTTC.

The rearrangement links TRBV3-1 to TRBJ2-1, with D perhaps matching TRBD1 or TRBD2 (5 bases each). CDR1 is LGHDT and CDR2 is YNNKEL in the germline V gene (reference sequence). The CDR3 is made up of 17 amino acids. V dropped 1 base and J dropped 4 bases, with 17 bases sitting between them. CDR3 loop: CASSQAYGDLTYNEQFF. The DNA of the CDR3 is TGTGCCAGCAGCCAAGCTTACGGGGACCTTACTTACAATGAGCAGTTCTTC.

This clonotype was counted a few times. This sequence joins TRBV2 and TRBJ2-1, with 11 bases that match TRBD2. The CDR3 totals 15 residues. Trimming removed 2 bases from V and 6 bases from J; junction bases left unmatched: 3. CDR1 and CDR2 (germline): SNHLY, FYNNEI. CDR3 nucleotide sequence: TGTGCCAGCAGTGAAACGGGACTAGCGGCCAATGAGCAGTTCTTC. It yields the protein CASSETGLAANEQFF.